The sequence of this TCR beta chain was determined in a study of T cell repertoires in cytomegalovirus infection. The overall study: Public TCR beta signature analysis indicated the presence of both CMV infection and matching HLA type.

This clonotype was detected ten times or more. What it binds is unknown. Study-wide results and limits: Dominant in the ex vivo response were TCR beta clonotypes restricted by HLA-C and specific for CMV. The study identified carriers of CMV plus the relevant HLA from cumulative public TCR beta family frequency.

TCRdb ran MiXCR on the reads and lists one entry per CDR3 protein. The sample lists some 50,000 distinct CDR3 sequences, 21% occurring once. V was trimmed by 8 bases and J by 7 bases, leaving 6 bases between them. The CDR3 has 10 amino acids. The chain carries TRBV12-3 or TRBV12-4 and TRBJ2-1, with D perhaps TRBD2 (5 bases). This sample comprised CD8+ T cells from cultured PBMCs, obtained from culture after CMV antigen stimulation. The receptor was isolated from a human donor in good health (CMV status not recorded). Some clones in this sample may be carry-over from other donors' samples. In nucleotides, the CDR3 is TGTGCCAGCGGACTTAATGAGCAGTTCTTC. Amino acid sequence: CASGLNEQFF.